This T cell receptor (beta chain) was recovered during a study of cytomegalovirus exposure and HLA in healthy donors. Only a few counts were recorded for this clone. CDR1 SGHTA and CDR2 FQGNSA come from the germline V gene. This CDR3 is 15 amino acids long. V trimming: 5 bases; J trimming: 2 bases; junction bases outside the gene matches: 4. The PCR employed 60 Vbeta primers together with 13 Jbeta primers. Profiling relied on immunoSEQ multiplex PCR, and the TCRdb table lists in-frame clones only, not all of them. The data contain around 130,000 clones, roughly 66% of them seen just once; the ten biggest clones take up 1.5%.

Sample: PBMCs. The source is a man aged 18 to 35 in good health and CMV-seronegative. The chain joins TRBV7-2 to TRBJ2-1, with 9 bases matching TRBD2. This CDR3 is CASSRLAVTYNEQFF. CDR3 bases: TGTGCCAGCAGCCGACTAGCGGTTACCTACAATGAGCAGTTCTTC.